This T cell receptor beta chain comes out of a study of T cells after yellow fever vaccination. The overall study: In the case of low-cell-number fractions, SMART-Seq v4 Ultra Low Input was used for preparation. General study results and limits: Any FACS-sorted repertoire could hold abundant clonotypes that contaminate it from the bulk population. Clonotype sharing between CD4 and CD8 compartments was small.

Worth noting for this clonotype: Its antigen is unknown.

The study made its TCR cDNA through 5'RACE template switching. That step introduced a universal primer site along with UMIs. TCRdb reprocessed the 5' RACE reads via MiXCR and lists one record per CDR3 protein. The sample has some 350,000 distinct CDR3 sequences; around 3.9% are singletons. The V end lost 2 bases, the J end lost 9 bases, and 11 bases lay between the germline ends. The CDR3 is made up of 13 amino acids. Germline values: CDR1 SGHAT, CDR2 FQNNGV. This specimen consisted of PBMCs, obtained 5 days after the yellow fever booster vaccination. The chain combines TRBV11-2 with TRBJ1-3; D uncertain. The clonotype comes from a man aged 18 to 35 who received the YFV17D yellow fever vaccine. CDR3 residues: CASSLSEFGTIYF. CDR3 DNA sequence: TGTGCCAGCAGCTTATCCGAATTTGGCACCATATATTTT.